This TCR beta chain was documented in a study of T cell responses to AZD1222 COVID-19 vaccine. Germline lookup yields CDR1 SGHTS and CDR2 YDEGEE. The CDR3 loop spans 14 amino acids. Trimming left V 0 bases short and J 4 bases short, with 9 bases between. TCRdb's copy holds only in-frame clones and misses some; the assay was immunoSEQ multiplex PCR. The table shows over 150,000 clones, with around 88% occurring only once. General study findings and limits: Targeting of unmutated variant regions was reportedly seen in nearly half of spike-specific TCRs.

Turning to this clone: Its antigen is still unknown.

The sequencing here drew on peripheral blood, taken 28 days after the second AZD1222 dose. This clonotype was obtained from an adult who received the AZD1222 COVID-19 vaccine. The gene calls are TRBV5-8 and TRBJ2-3; no clear D gene. The CDR3, as DNA: TGTGCCAGCAGCTTGGAGTCGGGTGCAGATACGCAGTATTTT. Encoded protein: CASSLESGADTQYF.